These 2 T cell receptor beta chains came from one sample sequenced in a study of CD8 T cells in ankylosing spondylitis. MiXCR, run by TCRdb on the 5' RACE reads, gives a single entry per CDR3 protein. The sample holds under 950,000 distinct CDR3 sequences, around 17% seen once. Study-level points and caveats: Characteristic of ankylosing spondylitis blood, it appeared, was a TCR beta motif comprising several highly homologous variants.

The antigens for these receptors are not known. Source material: blood, either unsorted or a sorted T cell fraction (not recorded which). These receptors originate from a male donor with ankylosing spondylitis.

The CDR3 DNA reads as TGTGCCACCAACCGGGACAGATCTTCACCCCTCCACTTT. This gives the protein CATNRDRSSPLHF. The genes are TRBV15 and TRBJ1-6; 7 positions match TRBD1. The CDR3 runs to 13 residues. The V and J ends lost 7 bases and 9 bases, in that order; junction bases with no gene match: 6. Germline-derived CDR1 and CDR2 are LNHNV and YYDKDF (reference sequence).

This clonotype has more than one count but fewer than ten. V usage is TRBV28 and J usage is TRBJ1-2; TRBD1 might be the D (5 bases). The CDR3 extends over 14 amino acids. The germline V and J ends were trimmed by 3 bases and 6 bases, with 14 bases remaining between them. CDR1 and CDR2 (germline): MDHEN, SYDVKM. The CDR3 DNA reads TGTGCCAGCAGTTTTTCCGGTGACAGAAATGGCTACACCTTC. Residues: CASSFSGDRNGYTF.